This note documents a single T cell receptor beta chain sequence. This CDR3 region has 12 residues. Trimming removed 3 bases at V and 13 bases at J, with 10 bases between. Germline lookup yields CDR1 SEHNR and CDR2 FQNEAQ (reference sequence). In the naive CD8 group, cells lacked CD45RO and were positively selected for CCR7, so terminally differentiated effector memory CD45RA+ cells were left out. Assay used: immunoSEQ multiplex PCR; TCRdb lists only in-frame clones, some missing. The profile shows roughly 1,800,000 clones, about 94% of them singletons. This sample is drawn from a study of shared clonotypes between healthy human individuals.

This receptor was taken from a man between 18 and 29 years old in good health. The sample comprised naive CD8+ T cells sorted from blood. This chain connects TRBV7-9 to TRBJ1-6; tentatively, D is TRBD1 (5 bases). This chain's CDR3 is CASSLGGPPLHF. Here the CDR3 DNA reads TGTGCCAGCAGCTTGGGGGGTCCGCCCCTCCACTTT.